What follows are 11 T cell receptor beta chains derived from one specimen sequenced in a study of blood T cell repertoires in COVID-19. The protocol was immunoSEQ multiplex PCR, while the TCRdb copy is restricted to in-frame clones and leaves out a portion. The sample includes some 250,000 clones, approximately 90% of them seen just once. Sequenced sample: PBMCs or T cells enriched from blood (not recorded which). These receptor sequences come from a man younger than 35 who had recovered from COVID-19.

V is TRBV15 and J is TRBJ2-7, with TRBD1 matching over 7 bases. This CDR3 spans 14 amino acids. J lost 3 bases, V lost 3 bases, and 5 bases had no gene match. Per germline, CDR1 LNHNV and CDR2 YYDKDF (reference sequence). The CDR3 bases are TGTGCCACCAGCAGGGCCCGGGACAGCTACGAGCAGTACTTC. Translating gives CATSRARDSYEQYF.

This chain joins TRBV5-1 and TRBJ2-1; 7 bases match TRBD1. Germline assignment: CDR1 SGHRS and CDR2 YFSETQ. Unmatched junction bases numbered 6, after V lost 3 bases and J lost 6 bases. The CDR3 spans 14 residues. The CDR3 sequence: CASSSTGDLNEQFF. DNA for the CDR3: TGCGCCAGCAGCTCAACAGGGGACCTCAATGAGCAGTTCTTC.

The J gene is TRBJ2-5, the V gene TRBV27; TRBD2 matches 8 bases. The trim removed 5 bases at V and 1 base at J, leaving 6 bases unmatched. Looked up from germline, CDR1 is MNHEY and CDR2 is SMNVEV (reference sequence). The CDR3 loop spans 15 amino acids. The CDR3 spells CASSTSGVLQETQYF. The CDR3, as DNA: TGTGCCAGCAGTACTAGCGGAGTTCTCCAAGAGACCCAGTACTTC.

The chain couples TRBV20-1 to TRBJ2-7; TRBD2 aligns across 8 bases. The V and J ends lost 3 bases and 1 base, in that order; junction bases with no gene match: 5. CDR3 size: 14 residues. CDR1 DFQATT and CDR2 SNEGSKA come from the germline V gene (reference sequence). The CDR3 DNA reads TGCAGTGCTAGTCCTAGCGGGTCTTCCTACGAGCAGTACTTC. Protein sequence: CSASPSGSSYEQYF.

J is TRBJ1-3 and V is TRBV5-1; D is unresolved. CDR1 and CDR2 from the germline V gene are SGHRS and YFSETQ. The CDR3 contains 14 residues. V was trimmed by 0 bases and J by 2 bases, leaving 6 bases between them. The CDR3 protein is CASSLGDTGNTIYF. CDR3 sequence (DNA): TGCGCCAGCAGCTTGGGAGACACTGGAAACACCATATATTTT.

This clone was seen a single time. The chain employs TRBV10-3 and TRBJ1-2; 8 nucleotides align to TRBD1. The CDR3 length is 14 residues. Germline CDR1 is ENHRY and CDR2 is SYGVKD. The V segment lost 6 bases and the J segment 8 bases; nucleotides outside the gene matches: 11. Here the CDR3 DNA reads TGTGCCATCAGGACACAGGGGGGCAGTTACGGCTACACCTTC. It translates to CAIRTQGGSYGYTF.

This clone was seen a few times. This sequence joins TRBV12-5 and TRBJ2-7; the D gene is possibly TRBD1 (5 bases). Germline V gives CDR1 LGHNT, CDR2 FRNRAP. Trimming shortened V by 3 bases and J by 5 bases, and 11 bases separated the two germline ends. This CDR3 has 13 residues. The CDR3: CASGFRGSDEQYF. The CDR3 DNA is TGTGCTAGTGGTTTTAGGGGTTCCGACGAGCAGTACTTC. Full variable domain (outside the CDR3, taken from reference TRBV12-5 and TRBJ2-7): DARVTQTPRHKVTEMGQEVTMRCQPILGHNTVFWYRQTMMQGLELLAYFRNRAPLDDSGMPKDRFSAEMPDATLATLKIQPSEPRDSAVYFCASGFRGSDEQYFGPGTRLTVT.

This chain joins TRBV7-9 and TRBJ2-3, with 9 bases lining up with TRBD1. Germline assignment: CDR1 SEHNR and CDR2 FQNEAQ (reference sequence). With V trimmed by 5 bases and J by 4 bases, 7 bases remained unmatched. The CDR3 runs to 15 residues. CDR3 nucleotides: TGTGCCAGCAGCCCTGACAGGGGGGTGTCAGATACGCAGTATTTT. Its translation is CASSPDRGVSDTQYF.

V is TRBV5-1 and J is TRBJ1-1; 7 bases agree with TRBD1. The CDR3 runs to 17 residues. Germline lookup yields CDR1 SGHRS and CDR2 YFSETQ. V shed 3 bases and J 0 bases; nucleotides not matched to a gene: 11. CDR3 DNA: TGCGCCAGCAGCTCAGGGGGGACAACAAACCTGAACACTGAAGCTTTCTTT. This gives the protein CASSSGGTTNLNTEAFF.

The chain recombines TRBV7-9 with TRBJ2-1, with 8 bases aligning to TRBD2. The CDR3 consists of 16 residues. Trimming at V came to 0 bases and at J to 14 bases, leaving 15 bases not matched to a gene. Germline CDR1 is SEHNR and CDR2 is FQNEAQ (reference sequence). In DNA form, the CDR3 reads TGTGCCAGCAGCTTAGCTTCGTCCAGCGGGGGACGGGAAGAGTTCTTC. Its protein product is CASSLASSSGGREEFF.

The chain links TRBV6-5 to TRBJ1-1; possibly TRBD1 for D (6 bases). V lost 1 base and J 7 bases, leaving 13 bases between the germline ends. CDR3 size: 14 residues. The germline CDR1 and CDR2 sequences are MNHEY and SVGAGI. CDR3 sequence: CASSYFTGYSEAFF. The CDR3 DNA reads as TGTGCCAGCAGTTACTTTACAGGGTATAGTGAAGCTTTCTTT.